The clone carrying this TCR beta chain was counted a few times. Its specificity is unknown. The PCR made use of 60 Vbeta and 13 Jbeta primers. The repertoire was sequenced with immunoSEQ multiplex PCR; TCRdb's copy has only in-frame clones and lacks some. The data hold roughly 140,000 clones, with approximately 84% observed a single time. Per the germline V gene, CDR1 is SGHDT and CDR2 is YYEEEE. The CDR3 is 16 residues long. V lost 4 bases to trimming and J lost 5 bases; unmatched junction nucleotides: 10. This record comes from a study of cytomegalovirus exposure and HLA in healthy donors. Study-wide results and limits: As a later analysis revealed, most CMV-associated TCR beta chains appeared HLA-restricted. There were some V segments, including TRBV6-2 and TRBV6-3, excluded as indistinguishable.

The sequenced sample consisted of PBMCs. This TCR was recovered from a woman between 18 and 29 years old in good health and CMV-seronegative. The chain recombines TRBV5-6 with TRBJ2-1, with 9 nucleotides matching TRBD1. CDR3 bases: TGTGCCAGCAGCCCGATCGGGACAGGGTCTGACAATGAGCAGTTCTTC. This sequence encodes CASSPIGTGSDNEQFF.